This T cell receptor beta chain was retrieved from a study of human T cells and chemical hapten exposure. About the research overall: Each patch test put 0.01% DPC on the upper back, and results were read at 6 days. Largely, small differences in pooled library volume made per-sample TCR yields vary.

This CDR3 is 13 amino acids long. The germline gives CDR1 MNHEY, CDR2 SVGEGT. Unmatched junction bases numbered 3, after V lost 5 bases and J lost 5 bases. Stated time point: patch test 1, 2 weeks after DPC sensitization. Sample treatment: therapeutic diphenylcyclopropenone sensitization with weekly scalp DPC. In the source study's methods: Counts of TCRs in each sample centred on a median of about 96,000 and extended from roughly 25,000 to 750,000. One entry per CDR3 protein results from TCRdb running MiXCR on the RACE reads. TCRdb, not the original authors, processed these V and J calls. The table lists about 49,000 distinct CDR3 sequences, around 9% of them singletons. This clonotype was seen at least ten times. Its specificity is unknown. General study points: Alopecia was present in the donors, so their immune response may differ from healthy people's.

V gene TRBV6-2 or TRBV6-3 combines with J gene TRBJ1-1; TRBD1 matches at 9 bases. This TCR was recovered from a woman between 50 and 59 years old with alopecia areata. Some clones in this sample may be carry-over from other donors' samples. Here the sequenced sample was whole blood, taken in connection with sensitization to the hapten diphenylcyclopropenone (DPC). This chain's CDR3 is CASSGQGRTEAFF. CDR3 nucleotide sequence: TGTGCCAGCAGTGGACAGGGGCGGACTGAAGCTTTCTTT.